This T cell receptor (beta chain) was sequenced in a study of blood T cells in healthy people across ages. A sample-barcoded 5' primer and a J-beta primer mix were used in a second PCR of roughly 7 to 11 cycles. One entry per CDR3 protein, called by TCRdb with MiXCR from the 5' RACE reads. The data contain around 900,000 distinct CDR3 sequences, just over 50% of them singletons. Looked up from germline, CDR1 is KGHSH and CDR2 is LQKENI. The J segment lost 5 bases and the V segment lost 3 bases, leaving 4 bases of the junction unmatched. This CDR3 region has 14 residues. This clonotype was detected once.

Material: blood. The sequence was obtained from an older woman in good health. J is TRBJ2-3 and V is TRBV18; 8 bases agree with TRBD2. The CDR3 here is CASSPSGGRDTQYF. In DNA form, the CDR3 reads TGTGCCAGCTCACCGTCGGGAGGGAGAGATACGCAGTATTTT.